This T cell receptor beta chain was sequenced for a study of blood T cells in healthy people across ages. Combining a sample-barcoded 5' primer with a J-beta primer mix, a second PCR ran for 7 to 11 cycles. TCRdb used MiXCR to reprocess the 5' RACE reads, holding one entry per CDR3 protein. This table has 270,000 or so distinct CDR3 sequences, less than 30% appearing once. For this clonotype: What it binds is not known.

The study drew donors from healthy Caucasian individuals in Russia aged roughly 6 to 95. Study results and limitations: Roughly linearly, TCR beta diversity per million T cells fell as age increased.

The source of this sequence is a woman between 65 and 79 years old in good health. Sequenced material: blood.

CDR3 sequence reads: CSADFAGGPSREQYF. Here the CDR3 DNA reads TGCAGTGCCGATTTTGCGGGAGGGCCCTCTCGGGAGCAGTACTTC. V is TRBV20-1 and J is TRBJ2-5; 9 positions agree with TRBD2. Trimming removed 6 bases from V and 11 bases from J; junction bases left unmatched: 19. The CDR3 is 15 amino acids. CDR1 and CDR2 (germline): DFQATT, SNEGSKA (reference sequence).